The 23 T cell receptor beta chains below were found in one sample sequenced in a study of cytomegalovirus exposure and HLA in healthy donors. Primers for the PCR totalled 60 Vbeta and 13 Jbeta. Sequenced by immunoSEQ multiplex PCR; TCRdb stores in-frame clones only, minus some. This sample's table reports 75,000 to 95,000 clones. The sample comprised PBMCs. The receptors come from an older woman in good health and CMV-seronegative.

CDR3 in DNA: TGTGCCAGCAGCCAAGAACTAGCGGGAGAAGATACGCAGTATTTT. Amino acids: CASSQELAGEDTQYF. The chain is built from TRBV4-2 and TRBJ2-3; 11 nucleotides agree with TRBD2. CDR1 is LGHNA and CDR2 is YNFKEQ in the germline V gene. This CDR3 comprises 15 residues. V shed 0 bases, J shed 5 bases, and the junction held 1 base outside the gene matches.

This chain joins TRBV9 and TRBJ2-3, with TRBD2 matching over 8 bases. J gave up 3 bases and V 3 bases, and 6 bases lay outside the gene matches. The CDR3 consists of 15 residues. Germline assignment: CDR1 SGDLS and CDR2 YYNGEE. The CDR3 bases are TGTGCCAGCAGCGCGGGACTAGGGGGGACAGATACGCAGTATTTT. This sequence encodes CASSAGLGGTDTQYF.

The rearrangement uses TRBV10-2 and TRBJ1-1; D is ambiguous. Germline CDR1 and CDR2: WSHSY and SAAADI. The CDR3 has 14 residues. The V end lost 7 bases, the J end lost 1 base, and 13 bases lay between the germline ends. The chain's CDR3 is CASTLQKTNTEAFF. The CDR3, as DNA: TGCGCCAGCACCCTACAGAAAACGAACACTGAAGCTTTCTTT.

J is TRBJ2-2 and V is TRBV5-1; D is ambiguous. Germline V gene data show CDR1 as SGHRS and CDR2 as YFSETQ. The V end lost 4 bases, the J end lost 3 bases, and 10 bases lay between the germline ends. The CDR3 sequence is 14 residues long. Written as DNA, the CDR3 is TGCGCCAGCAGCCAGATTGAGGACACCGGGGAGCTGTTTTTT. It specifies CASSQIEDTGELFF.

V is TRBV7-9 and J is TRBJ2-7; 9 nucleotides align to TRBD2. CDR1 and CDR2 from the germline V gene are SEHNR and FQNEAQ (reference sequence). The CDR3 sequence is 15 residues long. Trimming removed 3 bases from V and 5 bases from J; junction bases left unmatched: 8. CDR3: CASSLDAGGPHEQYF. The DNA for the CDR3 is TGTGCCAGCAGCTTGGATGCGGGAGGGCCCCACGAGCAGTACTTC.

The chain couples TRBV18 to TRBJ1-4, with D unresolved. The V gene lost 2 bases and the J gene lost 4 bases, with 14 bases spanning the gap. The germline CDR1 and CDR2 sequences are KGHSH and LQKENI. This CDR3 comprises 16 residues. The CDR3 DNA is TGTGCCAGCTCACCAGGAGGGCTCTACGTTAATGAAAAACTGTTTTTT. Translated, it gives CASSPGGLYVNEKLFF. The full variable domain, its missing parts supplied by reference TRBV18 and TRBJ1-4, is NAGVMQNPRHLVRRRGQEARLRCSPMKGHSHVYWYRQLPEEGLKFMVYLQKENIIDESGMPKERFSAEFPKEGPSILRIQQVVRGDSAAYFCASSPGGLYVNEKLFFGSGTQLSVL.

CDR3: CASRLTSVGEQFF. The CDR3 DNA reads TGTGCCAGCAGACTAACTAGCGTCGGTGAGCAGTTCTTC. The chain recombines TRBV27 with TRBJ2-1, with TRBD2 matching 7 bases. CDR3 size: 13 residues. The ends lost 6 bases at V and 9 bases at J; junction bases unmatched: 8. Looked up from germline, CDR1 is MNHEY and CDR2 is SMNVEV (reference sequence).

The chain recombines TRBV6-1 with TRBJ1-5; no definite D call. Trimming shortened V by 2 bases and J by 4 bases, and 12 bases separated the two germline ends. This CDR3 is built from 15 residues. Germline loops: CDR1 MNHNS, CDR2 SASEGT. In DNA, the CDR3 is TGTGCCAGCAGTGAACTGCTAGGGAGTAATCAGCCCCAGCATTTT. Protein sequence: CASSELLGSNQPQHF.

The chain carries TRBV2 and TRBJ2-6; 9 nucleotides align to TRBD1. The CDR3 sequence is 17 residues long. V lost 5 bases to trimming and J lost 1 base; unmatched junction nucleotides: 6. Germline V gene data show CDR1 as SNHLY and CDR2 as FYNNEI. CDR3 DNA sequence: TGTGCCAGCAGTAGGGACAGGGCAGGGTCTGGGGCCAACGTCCTGACTTTC. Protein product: CASSRDRAGSGANVLTF.

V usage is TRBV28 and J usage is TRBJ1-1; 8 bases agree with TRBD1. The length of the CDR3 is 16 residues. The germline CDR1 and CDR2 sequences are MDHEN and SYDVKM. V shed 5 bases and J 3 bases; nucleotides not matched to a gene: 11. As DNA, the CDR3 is TGTGCCAGCAGTCTCACTCAGGGGGCCGGGGACACTGAAGCTTTCTTT. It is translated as CASSLTQGAGDTEAFF.

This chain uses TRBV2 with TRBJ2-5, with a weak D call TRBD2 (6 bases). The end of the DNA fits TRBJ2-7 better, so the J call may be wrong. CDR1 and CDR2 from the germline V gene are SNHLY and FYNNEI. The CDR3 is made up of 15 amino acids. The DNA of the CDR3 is TGTGCCAGCCGGGGTATTCCGGGAGAGGCCTACGAGCAGTACTTC. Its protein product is CASRGIPGEAYEQYF.

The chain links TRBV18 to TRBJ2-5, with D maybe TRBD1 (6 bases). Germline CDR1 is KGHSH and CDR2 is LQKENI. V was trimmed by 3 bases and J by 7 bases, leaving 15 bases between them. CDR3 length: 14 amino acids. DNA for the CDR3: TGTGCCAGCTCACCCGACAGGACAAGGGGGACCCAGTACTTC. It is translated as CASSPDRTRGTQYF.

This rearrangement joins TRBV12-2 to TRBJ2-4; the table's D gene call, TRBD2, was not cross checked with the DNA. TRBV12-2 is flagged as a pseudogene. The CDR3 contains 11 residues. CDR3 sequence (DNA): TGTGCAAGTCGAAACGGGTACATTCAGTACTTC. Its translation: CASRNGYIQYF.

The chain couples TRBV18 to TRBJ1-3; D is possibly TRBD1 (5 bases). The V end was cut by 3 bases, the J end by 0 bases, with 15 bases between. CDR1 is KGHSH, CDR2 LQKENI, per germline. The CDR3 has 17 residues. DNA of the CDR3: TGTGCCAGCTCACCGACAGCCCAAACCGTCTCTGGAAACACCATATATTTT. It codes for CASSPTAQTVSGNTIYF. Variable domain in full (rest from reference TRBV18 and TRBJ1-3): NAGVMQNPRHLVRRRGQEARLRCSPMKGHSHVYWYRQLPEEGLKFMVYLQKENIIDESGMPKERFSAEFPKEGPSILRIQQVVRGDSAAYFCASSPTAQTVSGNTIYFGEGSWLTVV.

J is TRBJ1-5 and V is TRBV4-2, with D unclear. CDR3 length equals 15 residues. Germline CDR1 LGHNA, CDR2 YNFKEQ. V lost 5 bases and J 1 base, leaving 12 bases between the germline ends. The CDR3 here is CASSSRPGSNQPQHF. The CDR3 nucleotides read TGTGCCAGCAGCTCACGGCCAGGCAGCAATCAGCCCCAGCATTTT.

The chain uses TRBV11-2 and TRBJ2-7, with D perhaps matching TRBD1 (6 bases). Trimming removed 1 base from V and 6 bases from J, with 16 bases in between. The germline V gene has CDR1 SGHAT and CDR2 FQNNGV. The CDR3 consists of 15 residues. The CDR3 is CASSLARTESSEQYF. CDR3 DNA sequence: TGTGCCAGCAGCTTAGCCCGGACAGAATCGTCCGAGCAGTACTTC.

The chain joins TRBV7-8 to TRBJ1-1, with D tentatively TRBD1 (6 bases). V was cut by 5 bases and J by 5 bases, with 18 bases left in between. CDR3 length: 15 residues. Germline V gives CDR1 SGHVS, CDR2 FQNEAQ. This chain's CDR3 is CASSPPGGLGTEAFF. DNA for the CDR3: TGTGCCAGCAGCCCGCCCGGGGGGCTGGGAACTGAAGCTTTCTTT.

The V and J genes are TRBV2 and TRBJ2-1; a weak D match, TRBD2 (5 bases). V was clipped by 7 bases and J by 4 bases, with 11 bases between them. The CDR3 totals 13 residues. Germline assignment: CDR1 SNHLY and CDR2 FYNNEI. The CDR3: CASKSGIYNEQFF. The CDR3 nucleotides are TGTGCCAGCAAGAGCGGAATATACAATGAGCAGTTCTTC. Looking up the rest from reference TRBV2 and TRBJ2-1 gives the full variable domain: EPEVTQTPSHQVTQMGQEVILRCVPISNHLYFYWYRQILGQKVEFLVSFYNNEISEKSEIFDDQFSVERPDGSNFTLKIRSTKLEDSAMYFCASKSGIYNEQFFGPGTRLTVL.

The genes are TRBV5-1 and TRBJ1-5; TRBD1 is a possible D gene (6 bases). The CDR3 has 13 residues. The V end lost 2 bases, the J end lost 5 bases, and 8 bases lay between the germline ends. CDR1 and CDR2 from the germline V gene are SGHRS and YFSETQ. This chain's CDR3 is CASSLGGDQPQHF. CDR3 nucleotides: TGCGCCAGCAGCTTAGGGGGGGATCAGCCCCAGCATTTT.

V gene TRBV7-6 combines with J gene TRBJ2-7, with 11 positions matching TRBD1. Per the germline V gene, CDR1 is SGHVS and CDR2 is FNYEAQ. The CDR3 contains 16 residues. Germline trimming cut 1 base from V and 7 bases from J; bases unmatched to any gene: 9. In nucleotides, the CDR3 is TGTGCCAGCAGCTTAGAATACGGACAGGGGGCTGGAGAGCAGTACTTC. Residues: CASSLEYGQGAGEQYF.

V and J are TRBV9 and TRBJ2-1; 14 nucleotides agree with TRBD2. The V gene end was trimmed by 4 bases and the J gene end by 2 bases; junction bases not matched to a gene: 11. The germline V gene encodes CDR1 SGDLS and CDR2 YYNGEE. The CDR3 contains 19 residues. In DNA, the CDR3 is TGTGCCAGCAGCCCACCTGGGACTAGCGGGAGTACTCCCTACAATGAGCAGTTCTTC. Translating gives CASSPPGTSGSTPYNEQFF.

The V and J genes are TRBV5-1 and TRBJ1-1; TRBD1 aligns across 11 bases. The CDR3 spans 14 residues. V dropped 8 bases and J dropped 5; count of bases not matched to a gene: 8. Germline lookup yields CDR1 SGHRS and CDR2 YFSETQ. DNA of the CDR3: TGCGCCAGTTATGGAGGACAGGGGGCGACTGAAGCTTTCTTT. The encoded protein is CASYGGQGATEAFF. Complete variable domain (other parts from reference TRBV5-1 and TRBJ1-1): KAGVTQTPRYLIKTRGQQVTLSCSPISGHRSVSWYQQTPGQGLQFLFEYFSETQRNKGNFPGRFSGRQFSNSRSEMNVSTLELGDSALYLCASYGGQGATEAFFGQGTRLTVV.

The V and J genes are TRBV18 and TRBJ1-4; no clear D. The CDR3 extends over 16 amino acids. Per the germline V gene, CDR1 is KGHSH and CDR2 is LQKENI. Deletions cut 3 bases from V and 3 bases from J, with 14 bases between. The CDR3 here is CASSPQEWGANEKLFF. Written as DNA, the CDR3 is TGTGCCAGCTCACCTCAGGAGTGGGGAGCTAATGAAAAACTGTTTTTT. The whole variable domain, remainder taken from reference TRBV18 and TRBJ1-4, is NAGVMQNPRHLVRRRGQEARLRCSPMKGHSHVYWYRQLPEEGLKFMVYLQKENIIDESGMPKERFSAEFPKEGPSILRIQQVVRGDSAAYFCASSPQEWGANEKLFFGSGTQLSVL.